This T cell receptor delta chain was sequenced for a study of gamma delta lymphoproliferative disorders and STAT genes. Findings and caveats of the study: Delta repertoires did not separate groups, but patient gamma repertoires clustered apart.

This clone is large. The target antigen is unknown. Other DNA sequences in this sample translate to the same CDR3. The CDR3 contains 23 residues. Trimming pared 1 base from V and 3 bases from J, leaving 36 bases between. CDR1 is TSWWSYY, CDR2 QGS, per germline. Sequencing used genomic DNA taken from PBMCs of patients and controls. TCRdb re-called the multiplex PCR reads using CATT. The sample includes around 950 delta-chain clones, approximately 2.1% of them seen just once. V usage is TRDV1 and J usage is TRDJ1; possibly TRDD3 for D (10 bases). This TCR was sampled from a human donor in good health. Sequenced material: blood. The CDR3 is CALGEPASAFLQWGILGADKLIF. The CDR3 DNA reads TGTGCTCTTGGGGAACCCGCCTCGGCCTTCCTACAATGGGGGATACTTGGCGCCGATAAACTCATCTTT.